This entry describes one T cell receptor beta chain. Specified time point: patch test 1, 2 weeks after DPC sensitization. Specified treatment: therapeutic diphenylcyclopropenone sensitization with weekly scalp DPC. Alopecia patients deemed DPC-suitable, aged 18 to 70, excluding pregnancy. The CDR3 runs to 19 residues. The junction had 7 bases not matched to a gene; V was cut back by 5 bases and J by 0 bases. This record comes from a study of human T cells and chemical hapten exposure. Study background: Women made up most patients, who had alopecia areata, totalis or universalis.

TCRdb reprocessed the RACE reads with MiXCR, giving one entry per CDR3 protein. Among 180,000 or so distinct CDR3 sequences, more than 12% were seen once, and the ten largest hold 1.5% to 2%. This material consisted of whole blood, taken in connection with sensitization to the hapten diphenylcyclopropenone (DPC). This sequence originates from a woman younger than 45 with alopecia areata. Some clones in this sample may be carry-over from other donors' samples. The chain employs TRBV12-3 or TRBV12-4 and TRBJ2-1; TRBD2 aligns across 16 bases. CDR3 loop: CASSVSGLAGGSSYNEQFF. For the CDR3, the DNA is TGTGCCAGCAGTGTTTCGGGACTAGCGGGAGGGAGCTCCTACAATGAGCAGTTCTTC.